The source of this T cell receptor beta chain is a study of beta chain features in type 1 diabetes. Study-level points and caveats: Moderate yet significant TCRB CDR3 shortening was seen in Type 1 diabetes patients in all four CD4+ subsets. Researchers reported that naive, central memory and Treg TCRB repertoires appeared more similar in patients than in healthy donors.

CDR1 is MNHEY, CDR2 SVGAGI, per germline. Trimming removed 0 bases from V and 8 bases from J; junction bases left unmatched: 5. This CDR3 spans 15 amino acids. This clone was recorded a few times. Its antigen is not known. Expressed TCRB transcripts were sequenced because the isolated RNA had all been reverse transcribed beforehand. Clones were sequenced by immunoSEQ multiplex PCR, and TCRdb holds only the in-frame ones, with some missing. The repertoire holds about 160,000 clones, with around 9.7% as singletons. The receptor was derived from a woman under 40 with type 1 diabetes. V gene TRBV6-5 combines with J gene TRBJ1-1; 11 nucleotides line up with TRBD1. Sequencing was carried out using central memory CD4+ T cells from blood. The CDR3 reads CASSYSDRTGGEAFF. CDR3 DNA sequence: TGTGCCAGCAGTTACTCTGATCGGACAGGGGGCGAAGCTTTCTTT.